A selection of T cell receptor beta chains follows, all from one sample in a study of regulatory T cells in long-lasting Graves disease. TCRdb re-analysed the multiplex PCR reads in MiXCR, keeping a single row per CDR3 protein. The table shows about 500,000 distinct CDR3 sequences, with 15% to 20% occurring only once. These data were also reused for a study on T cells in Graves' hyperthyroidism and ophthalmopathy.

The starting material was peripheral blood mononuclear cells (PBMCs), obtained at new diagnosis, from a patient treated with antithyroid drugs. These receptors originate from a man aged 35 to 55 with Graves disease. Both conserved end residues are part of each CDR3. A D gene is named only where the DNA matches it firmly. Rows give clone size only sometimes, using once, few, many, or a class for an expanded clone.

DNA,CDR3,size,D,V,J
TGTGCCAGCAGTTTAGGGGGGTTTGGCGATACGCAGTATTTT,CASSLGGFGDTQYF,many,.,TRBV27,TRBJ2-3
TGCAGCGTTGTGGGCGGGAGGGCCAAAAACATTCAGTACTTC,CSVVGGRAKNIQYF,.,TRBD2,TRBV29-1,TRBJ2-4
TGTGCCAGCAGGTGGGACAGGGGTCGGGGCTCCTACAATGAGCAGTTCTTC,CASRWDRGRGSYNEQFF,many,TRBD1,TRBV5-8,TRBJ2-1
TGCAGCGCAGGACTAGCGGGGACCTACAATGAGCAGTTCTTC,CSAGLAGTYNEQFF,.,TRBD2,TRBV29-1,TRBJ2-1
TGTGCCAGCAGTCCCACGGCCCAGGCCTTGGGAGCTTTCTTT,CASSPTAQALGAFF,many,.,TRBV27,TRBJ1-1
TGTGCCAGCAGTTTAGGAGTAGCGGGAGCTTGGGAGACCCAGTACTTC,CASSLGVAGAWETQYF,many,TRBD2,TRBV28,TRBJ2-5
TGTGCCAGCAGCTCACGGTGGGGGCAGTACACTGAAGCTTTCTTT,CASSSRWGQYTEAFF,.,.,TRBV7-6,TRBJ1-1
TGTGCCAGCAGCTTGGTGGCAGGGGCCTCCGGCGAGCAGTACTTC,CASSLVAGASGEQYF,many,.,TRBV5-5,TRBJ2-7
TGCGCCAGCAGCTTGGATCTGGGCAGGGAAGGCGAGCAGTACTTC,CASSLDLGREGEQYF,.,.,TRBV5-1,TRBJ2-7
TGTGCCTGCCGCGGGAGGACAGATACGCAGTATTTT,CACRGRTDTQYF,many,TRBD2,TRBV30,TRBJ2-3
TGTGCCAGCAGTTTATTTTGGGACTACGAACGCACAGATACGCAGTATTTT,CASSLFWDYERTDTQYF,many,TRBD2,TRBV28,TRBJ2-3
TGTGCCAGCAGTGACCGGAACACCATATATTTT,CASSDRNTIYF,few,.,TRBV25-1,TRBJ1-3
TGCGCCAGCAGCTTTGGACAGGGGGCTGGAATGAACACTGAAGCTTTCTTT,CASSFGQGAGMNTEAFF,.,TRBD1,TRBV5-1,TRBJ1-1
TGTGCCAGCAGCTGGGGGACAGCGTACAATGAGCAGTTCTTC,CASSWGTAYNEQFF,many,TRBD1,TRBV7-3,TRBJ2-1
TGCAGCCACCATAGCGGTTTCCCCAATACGCAGTATTTT,CSHHSGFPNTQYF,.,.,TRBV29-1,TRBJ2-3
TGCAGTGCTAGAGGGACTAGCGGGAAGTACAATGAGCAGTTCTTC,CSARGTSGKYNEQFF,few,TRBD2,TRBV20-1,TRBJ2-1
TGTGCTAGTGGTTTGAGGGGGGGGGCGGGGCTCACTGAAGCTTTCTTT,CASGLRGGAGLTEAFF,few,.,TRBV12-5,TRBJ1-1
TGCAGCGTGCCCCTAAGTGAGAACACCGGGGAGCTGTTTTTT,CSVPLSENTGELFF,.,.,TRBV29-1,TRBJ2-2
TGTGCCAGCAGTTTAGTACAGGGGGTCGCTGAAGCTTTCTTT,CASSLVQGVAEAFF,many,TRBD1,TRBV28,TRBJ1-1
TGTGCCAGCAGCGCGCGCCTCGGGCCTGGGGCCAACGTCCTGACTTTC,CASSARLGPGANVLTF,few,.,TRBV5-5,TRBJ2-6
TGCGCCAGCAGCTTGGGACAGGGACAGGGGGCGAAGACCCAGTACTTC,CASSLGQGQGAKTQYF,.,TRBD1,TRBV5-1,TRBJ2-5
TGCAGTGCTAGCCCGGAGGGGTTTGAGCAGTTCTTC,CSASPEGFEQFF,many,.,TRBV20-1,TRBJ2-1
TGTGCCTGGGCAGTCCTGCCTGGGACTAGCGGGAGCTACGAGCAGTACTTC,CAWAVLPGTSGSYEQYF,many,TRBD2,TRBV30,TRBJ2-7
TGTGCCAGCAGTGTCCCGGGTCCTTATGGCTACACCTTC,CASSVPGPYGYTF,many,.,TRBV28,TRBJ1-2
TGTGCCAGCAGCTTGCGGACTAGCGGGAAGGGCACAGATACGCAGTATTTT,CASSLRTSGKGTDTQYF,many,TRBD2,TRBV5-6,TRBJ2-3